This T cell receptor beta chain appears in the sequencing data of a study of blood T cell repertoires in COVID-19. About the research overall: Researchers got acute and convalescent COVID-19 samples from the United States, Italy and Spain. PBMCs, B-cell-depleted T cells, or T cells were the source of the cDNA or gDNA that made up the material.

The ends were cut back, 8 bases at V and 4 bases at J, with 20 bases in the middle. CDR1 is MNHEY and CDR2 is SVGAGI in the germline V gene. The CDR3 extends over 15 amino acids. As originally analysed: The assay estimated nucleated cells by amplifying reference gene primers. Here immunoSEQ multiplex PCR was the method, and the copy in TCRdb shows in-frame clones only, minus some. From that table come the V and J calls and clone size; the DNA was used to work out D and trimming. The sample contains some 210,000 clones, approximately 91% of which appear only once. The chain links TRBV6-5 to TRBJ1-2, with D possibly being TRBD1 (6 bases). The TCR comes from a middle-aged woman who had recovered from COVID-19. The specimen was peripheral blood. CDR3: CASSEDTGLFYGYTF. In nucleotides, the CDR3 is TGTGCCAGCTCAGAAGATACAGGGCTATTCTATGGCTACACCTTC.